A selection of T cell receptor beta chains follows, all from one sample in a study of breast tumors, draining lymph nodes, adjacent tissues. One entry per CDR3 protein, called by TCRdb with MiXCR from the multiplex PCR reads. This sample has 180,000 or so distinct CDR3 sequences, with 30% to 40% found just once. What was sequenced was axillary lymph node tissue. Every receptor here comes from a female donor with breast cancer. Some clones in this sample may be carry-over from other donors' samples. The CDR3 runs from the conserved cysteine through the conserved F or W. The D gene is left open where the match is weak.

.	TRBV2	TRBJ1-2	CASRARGGANYGYTF
.	TRBV6-5	TRBJ2-1	CASSYPPGVEQFF
.	TRBV3-2	TRBJ1-6	CASSQKPLTGGAPYNSPLHF
.	TRBV10-3	TRBJ1-6	CAIKDVLGNSPLHF
.	TRBV7-6	TRBJ2-7	CASSLASGSSYEQYF
TRBD1	TRBV29-1	TRBJ2-3	CSLPGQGTDTQYF
TRBD2	TRBV6-5	TRBJ2-3	CASSHTNAGTTITDTQYF
.	TRBV20-1	TRBJ2-3	CSASALVSTDTQYF
TRBD2	TRBV7-9	TRBJ2-1	CASSPGGLAGGMHNEQFF
TRBD2	TRBV5-1	TRBJ2-3	CASSLAGTSATDTQYF
TRBD2	TRBV6-2/TRBV6-3	TRBJ2-7	CASYSGTSDYEQYF
TRBD1	TRBV19	TRBJ1-5	CASSIDRGDHSNQPQHF
.	TRBV18	TRBJ1-5	CASSPIRESNQPQHF
.	TRBV7-8	TRBJ1-2	CASSEVMRPPHANYGYTF
TRBD1	TRBV6-5	TRBJ1-6	CASSYDRVSYNSPLHF
.	TRBV5-1	TRBJ1-4	CASSSQGGNEKLFF
.	TRBV2	TRBJ2-7	CASKGDLSYEQYF
.	TRBV19	TRBJ1-6	CASNQGGGNNSPLHF
.	TRBV19	TRBJ2-1	CASVGASVDEQFF
.	TRBV5-6	TRBJ2-1	CAREEQFF
.	TRBV6-2/TRBV6-3	TRBJ2-2	CASDRGLNTGELFF
TRBD1	TRBV5-1	TRBJ1-6	CASSPGQGGGFNSPLHF
.	TRBV11-2	TRBJ1-5	CASSPPGQGNQPQHF
TRBD2	TRBV29-1	TRBJ2-5	CSVEWLAGPKTQYF
TRBD1	TRBV2	TRBJ1-1	CASSGLEGATEAFF
.	TRBV5-4	TRBJ2-2	CASSLGCANTGELFF
.	TRBV7-7	TRBJ2-3	CASSRKHPPGGDTQYF
.	TRBV2	TRBJ2-1	CASSEWGVRVQFF
.	TRBV6-6	TRBJ1-5	CASSPATGIQPQHF
TRBD1	TRBV29-1	TRBJ2-5	CSPGTGGDQETQYF
TRBD1	TRBV2	TRBJ1-5	CASSIDRVDQPQHF
.	TRBV6-6	TRBJ2-2	CAIRRRGNTGELFF
.	TRBV24-1	TRBJ2-7	CATRGAHEQYF
.	TRBV6-1	TRBJ2-5	CASSHVRTQYF
TRBD2	TRBV2	TRBJ2-5	CASSSLFVLADQETQYF
.	TRBV7-9	TRBJ1-2	CASSPSWGGTNYGYTF
.	TRBV20-1	TRBJ1-5	CSASGQGNQPQHF
TRBD1	TRBV12-3/TRBV12-4	TRBJ2-7	CASSFVGGEYEQYF
.	TRBV7-2	TRBJ1-1	CASSSRTFEAFF
TRBD1	TRBV11-2	TRBJ1-3	CASSVGQPGNTIYF
.	TRBV10-3	TRBJ2-7	CAISESPGGGSYEQYF
TRBD1	TRBV5-6	TRBJ1-4	CASSGTGDTNEKLFF
.	TRBV4-3	TRBJ2-2	CASSVNLGVTGELFF
TRBD1	TRBV20-1	TRBJ1-2	CSARRGTGPHGYTF
TRBD2	TRBV20-1	TRBJ2-1	CSARPNLAGGRWYNEQFF
.	TRBV19	TRBJ2-7	CASSIGSGSSYEQYF
TRBD2	TRBV6-5	TRBJ2-6	CASSGRTGANVLTF
TRBD2	TRBV29-1	TRBJ2-7	CSVRGEAGMSEQYF
.	TRBV3-1	TRBJ1-1	CASTRGSGTEAFF
TRBD2	TRBV7-9	TRBJ2-2	CASSPTGLAGISNPGELFF
.	TRBV6-1	TRBJ2-5	CASSADWAGAQETQYF
TRBD1	TRBV7-9	TRBJ1-2	CASSPGTGDYGYTF
.	TRBV19	TRBJ2-7	CASSTGAGSYEQYF
.	TRBV2	TRBJ2-1	CASSELLATSYNEQFF
TRBD2	TRBV6-2/TRBV6-3	TRBJ2-5	CASSPGLAGRETQYF
.	TRBV30	TRBJ1-6	CAWSLISNSPLRF
.	TRBV9	TRBJ2-1	CASSLQGGNEQFF